This TCR beta chain was profiled in a study of blood T cell repertoires in COVID-19. This CDR3 region has 14 residues. Germline trimming cut 4 bases from V and 8 bases from J; bases unmatched to any gene: 6. Germline V gives CDR1 LNHNV, CDR2 YYDKDF (reference sequence). Method: immunoSEQ multiplex PCR; TCRdb's copy keeps in-frame clones and lacks some. The sample comprises just under 100,000 clones, 70% to 90% of which are singletons, and approximately 12% rests with the top ten. Sequencing was carried out using peripheral blood. V gene TRBV15 combines with J gene TRBJ1-5, with 9 bases aligning to TRBD1. The TCR sequence derives from an older woman in a cohort sampled during active or convalescent COVID-19. As DNA, the CDR3 is TGTGCCACCAGCAAAGGGACAGGGTTGAAGCCCCAGCATTTT. Encoded protein: CATSKGTGLKPQHF. The entire variable domain, with the rest obtained from reference TRBV15 and TRBJ1-5, is as follows: DAMVIQNPRYQVTQFGKPVTLSCSQTLNHNVMYWYQQKSSQAPKLLFHYYDKDFNNEADTPDNFQSRRPNTSFCFLDIRSPGLGDTAMYLCATSKGTGLKPQHFGDGTRLSIL.